This TCR beta chain was obtained from a study of shared clonotypes between healthy human individuals. About the research overall: The plates for each donor numbered three CD4 naive, three CD4 memory, two CD8 naive and one CD8 memory.

Notes on the study in general: Compared with clonotypes that all four donors shared, non-shared clonotypes had lower generation probabilities.

The naive CD8 fraction comprised CD45RO-negative cells positively selected for CCR7 and excluded terminally differentiated effector memory CD45RA+ cells. All donors were Caucasian adults living in Nashville, Tennessee. Replicate PCRs for sorted subsets used approximately 220 ng DNA; this equaled 30,000 to 35,000 T cell genomes. Some clones are missing from TCRdb's copy, which holds only in-frame ones; the method was immunoSEQ multiplex PCR. The sample shows over 2,000,000 clones, just under 95% of them seen only once. Details on this clone: The target antigen is unknown.

The trim removed 1 base at V and 4 bases at J, leaving 9 bases unmatched. CDR1 and CDR2 (germline): MDHEN, SYDVKM. The CDR3 loop spans 17 amino acids. The chain is built from TRBV28 and TRBJ2-5; TRBD2 matches 10 bases. The sequencing sample was made of naive CD8+ T cells from PBMCs. The origin of this receptor is a man aged 18-30 years in good health. Some clones in this sample may be carry-over from other donors' samples. The CDR3 sequence is CASSLLASGRRGETQYF. CDR3 DNA: TGTGCCAGCAGTTTATTAGCTAGCGGGAGACGCGGAGAGACCCAGTACTTC.